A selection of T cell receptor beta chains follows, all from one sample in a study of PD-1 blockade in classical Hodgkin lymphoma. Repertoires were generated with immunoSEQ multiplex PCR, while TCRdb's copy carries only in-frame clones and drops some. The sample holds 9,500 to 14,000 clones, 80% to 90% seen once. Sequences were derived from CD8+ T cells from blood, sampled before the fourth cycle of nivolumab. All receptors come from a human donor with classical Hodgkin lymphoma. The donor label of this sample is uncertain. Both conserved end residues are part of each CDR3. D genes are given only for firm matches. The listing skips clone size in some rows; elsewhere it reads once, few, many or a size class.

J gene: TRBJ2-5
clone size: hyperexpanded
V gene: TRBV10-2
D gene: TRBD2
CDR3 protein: CASSEDPGLDSPQYF
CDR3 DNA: TGCGCCAGCAGTGAGGATCCGGGACTAGACTCCCCCCAGTACTTC

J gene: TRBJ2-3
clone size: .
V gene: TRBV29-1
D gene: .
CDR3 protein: CSVEDPLVLAGSTDTQYF
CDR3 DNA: TGCAGCGTTGAAGACCCCCTCGTATTGGCGGGGAGCACAGATACGCAGTATTTT

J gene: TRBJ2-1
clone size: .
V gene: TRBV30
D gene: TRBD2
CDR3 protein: CAWSHGAGVNEQFF
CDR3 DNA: TGTGCCTGGAGTCACGGGGCGGGAGTTAATGAGCAGTTCTTC

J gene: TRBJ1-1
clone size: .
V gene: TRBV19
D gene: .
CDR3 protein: CASSLDIGRGLGTEAFF
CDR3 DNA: TGTGCCAGTAGCCTAGATATCGGTCGGGGGCTAGGAACTGAAGCTTTCTTT

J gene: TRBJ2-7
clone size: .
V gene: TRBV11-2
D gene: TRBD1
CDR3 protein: CASSQSTGGLVSYEQYF
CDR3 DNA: TGTGCCAGCAGTCAATCTACAGGGGGCTTAGTGTCCTACGAGCAGTACTTC

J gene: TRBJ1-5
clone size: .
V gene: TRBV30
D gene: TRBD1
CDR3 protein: CAWGRGSNQPQHF
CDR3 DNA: TGTGCCTGGGGCAGGGGGAGCAATCAGCCCCAGCATTTT

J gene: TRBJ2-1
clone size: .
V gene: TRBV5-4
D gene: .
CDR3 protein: CASSPLPYNEQFF
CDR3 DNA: TGTGCCAGCAGCCCCTTGCCCTACAATGAGCAGTTCTTC

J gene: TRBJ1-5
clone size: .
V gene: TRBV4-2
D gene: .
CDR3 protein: CASSQEWPPDGNQPQHF
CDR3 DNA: TGTGCCAGCAGCCAAGAATGGCCTCCCGACGGGAATCAGCCCCAGCATTTT

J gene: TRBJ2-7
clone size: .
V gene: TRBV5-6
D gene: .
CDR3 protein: CASSSNLDRSFSYEQYF
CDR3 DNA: TGTGCCAGCAGCTCCAACCTGGACAGATCTTTTTCCTACGAGCAGTACTTC

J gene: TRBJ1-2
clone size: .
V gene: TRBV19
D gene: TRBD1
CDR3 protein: CASGQGASDLGYTF
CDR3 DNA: TGTGCCAGTGGACAGGGGGCCTCCGATCTTGGCTACACCTTC

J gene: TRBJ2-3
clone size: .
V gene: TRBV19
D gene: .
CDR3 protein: CASSLPLGVVSGHTDTQYF
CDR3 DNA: TGTGCCAGTAGCCTACCACTAGGAGTTGTAAGCGGGCACACAGATACGCAGTATTTT

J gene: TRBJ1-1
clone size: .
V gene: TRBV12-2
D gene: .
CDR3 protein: CASRLVPRGTEAFF
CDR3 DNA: TGTGCAAGTCGCTTAGTCCCCCGCGGAACTGAAGCTTTCTTT

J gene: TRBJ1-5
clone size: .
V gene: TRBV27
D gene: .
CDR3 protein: CASSLGGRQPQHF
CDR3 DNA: TGTGCCAGCAGTTTAGGAGGGCGTCAGCCCCAGCATTTT

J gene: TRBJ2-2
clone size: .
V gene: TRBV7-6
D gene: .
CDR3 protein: CASSPWGTNTGELFF
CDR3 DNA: TGTGCCAGCAGCCCGTGGGGGACTAACACCGGGGAGCTGTTTTTT

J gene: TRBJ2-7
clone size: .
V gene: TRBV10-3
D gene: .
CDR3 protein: CAITAGLSYEQYF
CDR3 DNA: TGTGCCATCACAGCAGGGCTCTCCTACGAGCAGTACTTC

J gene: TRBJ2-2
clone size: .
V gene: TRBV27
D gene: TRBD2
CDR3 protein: CASKSLAGAGELFF
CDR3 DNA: TGTGCCAGCAAAAGTCTAGCGGGAGCCGGGGAGCTGTTTTTT

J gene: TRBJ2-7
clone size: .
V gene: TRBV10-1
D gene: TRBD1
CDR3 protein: CASRDRVSSYEQYF
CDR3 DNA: TGCGCCAGCAGGGACAGGGTTAGCTCCTACGAGCAGTACTTC

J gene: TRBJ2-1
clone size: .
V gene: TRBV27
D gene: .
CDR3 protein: CASSLSTPRGGPYNEQFF
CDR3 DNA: TGTGCCAGCAGTTTATCGACCCCCCGGGGTGGCCCCTACAATGAGCAGTTCTTC

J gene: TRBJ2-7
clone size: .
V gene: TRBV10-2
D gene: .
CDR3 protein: CASSGTAAEQYF
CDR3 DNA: TGCGCCAGCAGTGGAACAGCGGCCGAGCAGTACTTC

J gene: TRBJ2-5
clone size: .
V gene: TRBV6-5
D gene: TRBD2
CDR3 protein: CASSRLAGEETQYF
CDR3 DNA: TGTGCCAGCAGTCGACTAGCGGGAGAAGAGACCCAGTACTTC

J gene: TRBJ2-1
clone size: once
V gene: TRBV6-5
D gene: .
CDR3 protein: CASSYEGFDEQFF
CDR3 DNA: TGTGCCAGCAGTTACGAGGGATTCGATGAGCAGTTCTTC

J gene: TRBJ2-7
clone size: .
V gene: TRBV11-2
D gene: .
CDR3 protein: CASSWTHGYYEQYF
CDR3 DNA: TGTGCCAGCAGCTGGACTCACGGGTACTACGAGCAGTACTTC

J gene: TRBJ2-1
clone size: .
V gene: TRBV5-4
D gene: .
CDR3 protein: CASSLLVNEQFF
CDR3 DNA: TGTGCCAGCAGCTTGTTAGTGAATGAGCAGTTCTTC

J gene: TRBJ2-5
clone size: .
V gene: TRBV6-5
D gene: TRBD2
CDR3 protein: CASSYSPGLAEDQYF
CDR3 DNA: TGTGCCAGCAGTTACTCCCCGGGACTAGCGGAGGATCAGTACTTC

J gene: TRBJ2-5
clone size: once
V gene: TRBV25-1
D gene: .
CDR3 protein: CATTPGGAGQETQYF
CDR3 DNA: TGTGCCACTACACCCGGCGGGGCGGGACAAGAGACCCAGTACTTC

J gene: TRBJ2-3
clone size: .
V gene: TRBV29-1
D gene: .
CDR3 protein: CSVEDLRTGTDTQYF
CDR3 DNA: TGCAGCGTTGAAGATCTCCGGACTGGAACAGATACGCAGTATTTT

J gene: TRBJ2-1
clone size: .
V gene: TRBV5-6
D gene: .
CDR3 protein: CASSLGQFSYNEQFF
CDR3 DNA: TGTGCCAGCAGCTTAGGACAGTTCTCCTACAATGAGCAGTTCTTC

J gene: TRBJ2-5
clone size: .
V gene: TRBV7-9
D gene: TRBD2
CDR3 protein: CASSLGAGGQETQYF
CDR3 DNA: TGTGCCAGCAGCTTAGGAGCGGGAGGGCAAGAGACCCAGTACTTC

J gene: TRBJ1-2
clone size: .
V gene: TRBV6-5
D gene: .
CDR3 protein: CASSPGVYYGYTF
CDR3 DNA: TGTGCCAGCAGCCCAGGGGTGTACTATGGCTACACCTTC

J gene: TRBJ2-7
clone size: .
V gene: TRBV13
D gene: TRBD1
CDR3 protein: CASSDDRGPYEQYF
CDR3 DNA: TGTGCCAGCAGTGATGACAGGGGTCCCTACGAGCAGTACTTC

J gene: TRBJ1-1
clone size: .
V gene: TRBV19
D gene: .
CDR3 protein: CASSIDWTSLEGAFF
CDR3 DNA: TGTGCCAGTAGTATAGATTGGACATCCCTGGAGGGAGCTTTCTTT

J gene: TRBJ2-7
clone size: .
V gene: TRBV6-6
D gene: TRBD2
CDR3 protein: CASSYAGGPPEQYF
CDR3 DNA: TGTGCCAGCAGTTATGCGGGAGGGCCCCCTGAGCAGTACTTC

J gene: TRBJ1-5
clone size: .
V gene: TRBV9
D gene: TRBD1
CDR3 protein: CASSQAQGGQPQHF
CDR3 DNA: TGTGCCAGCAGCCAAGCACAGGGGGGCCAGCCCCAGCATTTT

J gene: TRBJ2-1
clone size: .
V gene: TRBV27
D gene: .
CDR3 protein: CASSWGGPYNEQFF
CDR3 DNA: TGTGCCAGCAGTTGGGGCGGGCCGTACAATGAGCAGTTCTTC

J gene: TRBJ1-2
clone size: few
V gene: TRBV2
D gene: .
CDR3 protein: CASSDRDYGYTF
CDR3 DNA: TGTGCCAGCAGTGACCGAGACTATGGCTACACCTTC

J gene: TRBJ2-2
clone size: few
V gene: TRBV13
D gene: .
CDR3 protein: CASSLGAATGELFF
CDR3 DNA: TGTGCCAGCAGCTTAGGGGCAGCCACCGGGGAGCTGTTTTTT

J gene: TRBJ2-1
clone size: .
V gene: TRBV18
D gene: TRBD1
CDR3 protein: CASSETGSYNEQFF
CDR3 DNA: TGTGCCAGCTCAGAGACAGGGAGTTACAATGAGCAGTTCTTC

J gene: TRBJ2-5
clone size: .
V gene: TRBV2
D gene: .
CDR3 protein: CASSPGPAWETQYF
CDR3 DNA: TGTGCCAGCAGTCCGGGACCCGCTTGGGAGACCCAGTACTTC

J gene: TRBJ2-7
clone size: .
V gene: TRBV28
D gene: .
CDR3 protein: CASSPKRRQLADEQYF
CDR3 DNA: TGTGCCAGCAGTCCCAAACGCCGACAGTTGGCCGACGAGCAGTACTTC

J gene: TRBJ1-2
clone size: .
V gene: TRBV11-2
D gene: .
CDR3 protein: CASSLGGNYGYTF
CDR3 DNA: TGTGCCAGCAGCTTAGGAGGGAACTATGGCTACACCTTC

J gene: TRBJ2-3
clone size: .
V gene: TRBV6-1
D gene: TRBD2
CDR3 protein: CASVDLAGFTDTQYF
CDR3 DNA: TGTGCCAGCGTAGACCTAGCGGGATTCACAGATACGCAGTATTTT

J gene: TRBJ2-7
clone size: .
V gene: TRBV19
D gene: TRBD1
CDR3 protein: CASSIRDSPYEQYF
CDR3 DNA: TGTGCCAGTAGTATCCGGGACAGTCCCTACGAGCAGTACTTC

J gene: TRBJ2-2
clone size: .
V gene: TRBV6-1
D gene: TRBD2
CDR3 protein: CASSEAVLAGDTGELFF
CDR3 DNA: TGTGCCAGCAGTGAAGCGGTGCTAGCGGGAGACACCGGGGAGCTGTTTTTT